This TCR beta chain was captured by sequencing in a study of Graves' ophthalmopathy and Graves' hyperthyroidism. The CDR3 spans 13 residues. V was shortened by 4 bases and J by 9 bases, with 15 bases between the two germline ends. In germline, CDR1 is MNHEY, CDR2 SMNVEV (reference sequence). From RNA, the CDR3 regions of TCR beta chains were amplified and sequenced. RT-PCR was first run with HTBI primers, then multiplex PCR in a second round. TCRdb reprocessed the multiplex PCR reads via MiXCR and lists one record per CDR3 protein. The profile covers almost 400,000 distinct CDR3 sequences, with approximately 16% appearing a single time and 1.6% taken by the ten largest. The table lists this clonotype with many counts.

The clonotype comes from a woman aged 18-29 years with Graves' ophthalmopathy. J is TRBJ1-1 and V is TRBV27; possibly TRBD1 for D (5 bases). The sample comprised peripheral blood. The CDR3: CASSSRVGHQAFF. CDR3 nucleotide sequence: TGTGCCAGCAGTTCCCGAGTAGGACACCAAGCTTTCTTT.